This is a list of T cell receptor beta chains from one sample in a study of cytomegalovirus exposure and HLA in healthy donors. Only in-frame clones appear in the TCRdb table, and some are missing; sequencing was by immunoSEQ multiplex PCR. The sample holds over 95,000 clones; under 85% are singletons and the top ten take approximately 11%. Sequenced: PBMCs. The receptors were gathered from a man aged 35 to 55 in good health and CMV-seropositive. CDR3s leave out the opening cysteine and the closing phenylalanine or tryptophan.

j_gene,v_gene,CDR3aa
TRBJ2-7,TRBV18,ASSPRQGVGEQY
TRBJ2-1,TRBV25-1,ASSAGVRNEQF
TRBJ1-1,TRBV7-6,ASSVRQDTEAF
TRBJ2-7,TRBV7-3,ASSFSGTGAYEQY
TRBJ2-5,TRBV29-1,SATGWGFQETQY
TRBJ1-5,TRBV6-6,ASSYSETDSNQPQH
TRBJ1-4,TRBV18,ASSPDRNNEKLF
TRBJ2-2,TRBV2,ASTADRVGTGELF
TRBJ2-3,TRBV6-5,ASTVQGTDTQY
TRBJ1-4,TRBV7-8,ASSTTGGHEKLF
TRBJ2-3,TRBV7-9,ASSLRGGDTQY
TRBJ1-5,TRBV6-1,ASSEIQGVEPQH
TRBJ2-1,TRBV6-1,ASSPSGGHYNEQF
TRBJ1-1,TRBV19,ASSRQMNTEAF
TRBJ2-7,TRBV5-1,ASSFMPGTGNEEQY
TRBJ1-2,TRBV18,ASSPLQEASYGYT
TRBJ1-2,TRBV25-1,ASSASLHYGYT
TRBJ1-5,TRBV19,AISDVRHNQPQH
TRBJ2-7,TRBV28,ASSLTGGGRLAVYEQY
TRBJ1-1,TRBV7-8,ASSPWTGEFSKAF